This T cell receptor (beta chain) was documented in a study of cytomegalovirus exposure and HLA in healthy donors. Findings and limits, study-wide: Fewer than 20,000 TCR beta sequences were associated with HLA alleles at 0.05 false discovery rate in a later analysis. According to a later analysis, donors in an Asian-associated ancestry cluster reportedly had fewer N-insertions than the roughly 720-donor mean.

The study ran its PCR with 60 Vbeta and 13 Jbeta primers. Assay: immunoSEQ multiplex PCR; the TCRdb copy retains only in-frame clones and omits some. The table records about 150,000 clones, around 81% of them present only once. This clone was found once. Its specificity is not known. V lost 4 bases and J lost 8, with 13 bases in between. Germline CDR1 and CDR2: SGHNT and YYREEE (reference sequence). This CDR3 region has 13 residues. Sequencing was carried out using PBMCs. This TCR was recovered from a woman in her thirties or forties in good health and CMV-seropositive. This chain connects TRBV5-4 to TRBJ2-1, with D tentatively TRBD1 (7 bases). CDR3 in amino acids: CASSITGDYEQFF. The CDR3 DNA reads TGTGCCAGCAGCATAACAGGGGACTATGAGCAGTTCTTC.